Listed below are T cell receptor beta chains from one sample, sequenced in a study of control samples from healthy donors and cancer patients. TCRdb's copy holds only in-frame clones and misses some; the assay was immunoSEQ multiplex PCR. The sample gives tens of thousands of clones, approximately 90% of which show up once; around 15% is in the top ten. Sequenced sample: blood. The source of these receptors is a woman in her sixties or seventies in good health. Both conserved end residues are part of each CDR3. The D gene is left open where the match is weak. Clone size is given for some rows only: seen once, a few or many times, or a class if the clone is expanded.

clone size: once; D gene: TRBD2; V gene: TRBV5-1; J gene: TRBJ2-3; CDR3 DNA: TGCGCCAGCAGCTTGGGACTAGCGCGAGATACGCAGTATTTT; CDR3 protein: CASSLGLARDTQYF
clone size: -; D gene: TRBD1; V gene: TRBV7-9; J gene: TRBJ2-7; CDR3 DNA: TGTGCCAGCAGCTTTTTGGGACAGGCACGGGAGCAGTACTTC; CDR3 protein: CASSFLGQAREQYF
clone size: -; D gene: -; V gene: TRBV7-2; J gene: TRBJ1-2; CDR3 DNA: TGTGCCAGCAGCTTATCCAGGGCGGGAGGCTACACCTTC; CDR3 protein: CASSLSRAGGYTF
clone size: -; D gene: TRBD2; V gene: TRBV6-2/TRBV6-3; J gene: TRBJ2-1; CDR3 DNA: TGTGCCAGCAGTCGGACTAGCGGGGGTCAAGAGTTCTTC; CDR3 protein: CASSRTSGGQEFF
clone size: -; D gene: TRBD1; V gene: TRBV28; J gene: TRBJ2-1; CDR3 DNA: TGTGCCAGCAGTTCCTCCGGACAGGGGGCTAATGAGCAGTTCTTC; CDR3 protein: CASSSSGQGANEQFF
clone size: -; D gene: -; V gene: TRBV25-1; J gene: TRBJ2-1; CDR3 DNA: TGTGCCAGCACCCGGGGAAAGGGCTCCTACAATGAGCAGTTCTTC; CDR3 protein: CASTRGKGSYNEQFF
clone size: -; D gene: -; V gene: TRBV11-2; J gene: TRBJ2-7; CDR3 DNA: TGTGCCAGCAGCCCGGACCCCGTAACAACCGAGCAGTACTTC; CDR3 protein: CASSPDPVTTEQYF
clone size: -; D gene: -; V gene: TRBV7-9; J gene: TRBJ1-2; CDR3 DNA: TGTGCCAGCAGCTTAGAGGGGGTCGGCTATGGCTACACCTTC; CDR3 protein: CASSLEGVGYGYTF
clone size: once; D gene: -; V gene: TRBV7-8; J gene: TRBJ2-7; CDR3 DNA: TGTGCCAGCACCCCCCGAGGCGGATCCTACGAGCAGTACTTC; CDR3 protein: CASTPRGGSYEQYF
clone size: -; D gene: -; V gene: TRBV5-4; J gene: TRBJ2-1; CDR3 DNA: TGTGCCAGCAGCCCCTCTGTGGGGCTGGGCAATGAGCAGTTCTTC; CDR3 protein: CASSPSVGLGNEQFF
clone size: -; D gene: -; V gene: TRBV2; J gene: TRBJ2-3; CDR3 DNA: TGTGCCAGCAGTGAAGCGTGGCGACAGAGTAGCACAGATACGCAGTATTTT; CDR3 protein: CASSEAWRQSSTDTQYF
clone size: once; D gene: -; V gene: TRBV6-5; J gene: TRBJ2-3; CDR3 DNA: TGTGCCAGCAGATCAAGGACCACTAGCACAGATACGCAGTATTTT; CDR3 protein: CASRSRTTSTDTQYF
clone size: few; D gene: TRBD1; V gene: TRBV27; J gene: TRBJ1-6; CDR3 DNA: TGTGCCTCCGGGGACAGGGTGAGGTCACCCCTCCACTTT; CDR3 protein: CASGDRVRSPLHF
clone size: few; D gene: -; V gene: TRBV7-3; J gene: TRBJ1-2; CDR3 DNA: TGTGCCAGCAGCTTAACGTCAGAAACGAACTATGGCTACACCTTC; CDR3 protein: CASSLTSETNYGYTF
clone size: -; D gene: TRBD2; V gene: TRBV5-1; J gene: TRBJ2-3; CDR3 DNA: TGCGCCAGCAGCCCGGAGAAGCGGGGGAGCGGCACAGATACGCAGTATTTT; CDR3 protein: CASSPEKRGSGTDTQYF
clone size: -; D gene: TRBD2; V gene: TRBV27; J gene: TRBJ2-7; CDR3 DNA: TGTGCCAGGGATATAAGGAGGGCTAGCGGGGCCGGGGACGAGCAGTACTTC; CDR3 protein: CARDIRRASGAGDEQYF
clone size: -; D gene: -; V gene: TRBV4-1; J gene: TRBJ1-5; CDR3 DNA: TGCGCCAGCAGCCGATGGGAAAGGCTCAATCAGCCCCAGCATTTT; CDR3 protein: CASSRWERLNQPQHF
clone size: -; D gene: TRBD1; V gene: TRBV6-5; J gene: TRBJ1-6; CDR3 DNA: TGTGCCAGCACTGCGACAGGGTCGAATTCACCCCTCCACTTT; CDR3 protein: CASTATGSNSPLHF
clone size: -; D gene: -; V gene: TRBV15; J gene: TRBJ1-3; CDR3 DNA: TGTGCCACCAGCAGCATCTCTGGAAACACCATATATTTT; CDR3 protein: CATSSISGNTIYF
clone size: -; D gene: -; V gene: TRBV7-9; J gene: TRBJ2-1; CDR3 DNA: TGTGCCAGCAGACTCCTAAACGGGAGTAGCTACAATGAGCAGTTCTTC; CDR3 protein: CASRLLNGSSYNEQFF
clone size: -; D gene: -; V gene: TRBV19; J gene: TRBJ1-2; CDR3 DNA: TGTGCCAGTAGTATAGACGCGTCTGGATACTATGGCTACACCTTC; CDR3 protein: CASSIDASGYYGYTF
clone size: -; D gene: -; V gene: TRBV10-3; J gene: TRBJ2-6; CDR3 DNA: TGTGCCATCAGTGAGGGACAGCCGGGGGCCAACGTCCTGACTTTC; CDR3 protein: CAISEGQPGANVLTF
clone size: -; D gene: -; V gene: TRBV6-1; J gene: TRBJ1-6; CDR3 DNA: TGTGCCAGCAGTGAAGTTACAGGGAACAATTCACCCCTCCACTTT; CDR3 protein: CASSEVTGNNSPLHF
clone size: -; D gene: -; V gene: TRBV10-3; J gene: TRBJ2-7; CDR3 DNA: TGTGCCATCAGTGAGTCATTAGTGGGGGACACGGCCTACGAGCAGTACTTC; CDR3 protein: CAISESLVGDTAYEQYF
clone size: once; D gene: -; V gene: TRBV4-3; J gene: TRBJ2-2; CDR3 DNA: TGCGCCAGCAGCCAAGACAGAACCGGGGAGCTGTTTTTT; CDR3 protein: CASSQDRTGELFF
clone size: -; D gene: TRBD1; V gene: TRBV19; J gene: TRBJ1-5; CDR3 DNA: TGTGCCAGTCAAATTAGTTACAGGGGGTCTAATCAGCCCCAGCATTTT; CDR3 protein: CASQISYRGSNQPQHF
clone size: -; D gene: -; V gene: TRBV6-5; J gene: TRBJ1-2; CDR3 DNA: TGTGCCAGCAGGGGACCTAGTGGCTACACCTTC; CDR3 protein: CASRGPSGYTF
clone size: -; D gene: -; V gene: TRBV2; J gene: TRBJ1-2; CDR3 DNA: TGTGCCAGCAGTGAACAGTCCTATGGTGGCTACACCTTC; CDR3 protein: CASSEQSYGGYTF
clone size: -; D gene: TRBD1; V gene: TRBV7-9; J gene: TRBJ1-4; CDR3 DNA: TGTGCCAGCAGCGACAGGGCAACTAATGAAAAACTGTTTTTT; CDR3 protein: CASSDRATNEKLFF
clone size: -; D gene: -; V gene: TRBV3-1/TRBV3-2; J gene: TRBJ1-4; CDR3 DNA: TGTGCCAGCGGCATCAGGGGCATAAATGAAAAACTGTTTTTT; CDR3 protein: CASGIRGINEKLFF
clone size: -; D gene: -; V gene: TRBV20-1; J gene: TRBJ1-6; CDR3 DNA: TGCAGTGCTAATGAGAGGGCGGGTTCACCCCTCCACTTT; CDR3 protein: CSANERAGSPLHF
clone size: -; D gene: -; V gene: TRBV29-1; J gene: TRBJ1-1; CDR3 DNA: TGCAGCGCGGTCCGGGTGAACACTGAAGCTTTCTTT; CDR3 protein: CSAVRVNTEAFF
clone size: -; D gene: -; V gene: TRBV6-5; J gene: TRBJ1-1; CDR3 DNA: TGTGCCAGCAGAGAGAGAGCCGAGGGGACTGAAGCTTTCTTT; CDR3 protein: CASRERAEGTEAFF
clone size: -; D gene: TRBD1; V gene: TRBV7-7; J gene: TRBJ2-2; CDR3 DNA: TGTGCTAGCTCTCAACGGGACAGGGGGGCCGGGGAGCTGTTTTTT; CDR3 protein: CASSQRDRGAGELFF
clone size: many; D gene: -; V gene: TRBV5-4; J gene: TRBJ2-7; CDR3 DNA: TGTGCCAGCAGCTTGAAGGGTTCCTACGAGCAGTACTTC; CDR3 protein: CASSLKGSYEQYF
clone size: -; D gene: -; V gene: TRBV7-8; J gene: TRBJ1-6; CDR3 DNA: TGTGCCAGCAGCTTAGGAGCGGGAAATATAGGTTCACCCCTCCACTTT; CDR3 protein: CASSLGAGNIGSPLHF
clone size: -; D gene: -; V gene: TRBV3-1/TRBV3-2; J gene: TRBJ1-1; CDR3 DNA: TGTGCCAGCAGCCAAGCCGACAGGTTGAACACTGAAGCTTTCTTT; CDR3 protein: CASSQADRLNTEAFF
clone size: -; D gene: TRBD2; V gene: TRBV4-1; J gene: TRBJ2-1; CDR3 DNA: TGCGCCAGCAGCCGTGGGGGACTAGTGCTCGCCTACAATGAGCAGTTCTTC; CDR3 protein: CASSRGGLVLAYNEQFF
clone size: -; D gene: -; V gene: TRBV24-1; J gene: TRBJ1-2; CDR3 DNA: TGTGCCACCAGTGATTTCGGCAACAACTATGGCTACACCTTC; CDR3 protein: CATSDFGNNYGYTF
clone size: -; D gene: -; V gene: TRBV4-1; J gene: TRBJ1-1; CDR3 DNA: TGCGCCAGCAGCCAAAGTACAGGGAAGGCCACTGAAGCTTTCTTT; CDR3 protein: CASSQSTGKATEAFF
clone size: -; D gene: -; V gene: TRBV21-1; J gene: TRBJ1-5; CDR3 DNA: TGTGCCAGCAGCAAAGAGGTGGGCAATCAGCCCCAGCATTTT; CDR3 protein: CASSKEVGNQPQHF
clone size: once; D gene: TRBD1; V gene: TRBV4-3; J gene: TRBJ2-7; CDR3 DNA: TGCGCCAGCAGCCAAGATTTTCGGGACAGTCCCTACGAGCAGTACTTC; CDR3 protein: CASSQDFRDSPYEQYF
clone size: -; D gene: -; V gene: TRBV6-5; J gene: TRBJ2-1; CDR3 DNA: TGTGCCAGCAGCCAGTCGGAGATCTACAATGAGCAGTTCTTC; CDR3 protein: CASSQSEIYNEQFF
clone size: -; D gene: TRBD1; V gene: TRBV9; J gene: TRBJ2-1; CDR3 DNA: TGTGCCAGCAGCGAAGGGGGGCAGGGGGCTGGTGAGCAGTTCTTC; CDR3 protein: CASSEGGQGAGEQFF
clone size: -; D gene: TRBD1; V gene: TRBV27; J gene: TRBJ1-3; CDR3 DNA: TGTGCCAGCAGTGCTACAGGGGGAAGGAACACCATATATTTT; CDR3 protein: CASSATGGRNTIYF
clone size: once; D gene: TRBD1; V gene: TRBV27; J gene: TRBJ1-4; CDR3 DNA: TGTGCCAGCAGACCCAATGACAGGGGAGGTGAAAAACTGTTTTTT; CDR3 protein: CASRPNDRGGEKLFF
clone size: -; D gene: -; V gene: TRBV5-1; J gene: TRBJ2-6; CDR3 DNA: TGCGCCAGCAGCTTAGACTCAGACGACAACGTCCTGACTTTC; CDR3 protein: CASSLDSDDNVLTF
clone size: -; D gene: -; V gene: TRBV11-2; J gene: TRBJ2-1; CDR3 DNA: TGTGCCAGCAGCTTAGACTCTCTATCCTACAATGAGCAGTTCTTC; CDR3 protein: CASSLDSLSYNEQFF
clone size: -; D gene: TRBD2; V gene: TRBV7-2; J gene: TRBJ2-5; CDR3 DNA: TGTGCCAGCAGCTTAGGTAGCGGGGGACAAGAGACCCAGTACTTC; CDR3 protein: CASSLGSGGQETQYF
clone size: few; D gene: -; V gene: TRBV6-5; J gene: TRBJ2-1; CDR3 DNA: TGTGCCAGCAGTTCCCTTCTAGCGGCTCGTGGGGGCGAGCAGTTCTTC; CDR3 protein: CASSSLLAARGGEQFF
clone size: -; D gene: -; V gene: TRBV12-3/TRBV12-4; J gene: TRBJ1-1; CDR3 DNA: TGTGCCAGCAGTTTAGACAGGTACACTGAAGCTTTCTTT; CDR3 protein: CASSLDRYTEAFF